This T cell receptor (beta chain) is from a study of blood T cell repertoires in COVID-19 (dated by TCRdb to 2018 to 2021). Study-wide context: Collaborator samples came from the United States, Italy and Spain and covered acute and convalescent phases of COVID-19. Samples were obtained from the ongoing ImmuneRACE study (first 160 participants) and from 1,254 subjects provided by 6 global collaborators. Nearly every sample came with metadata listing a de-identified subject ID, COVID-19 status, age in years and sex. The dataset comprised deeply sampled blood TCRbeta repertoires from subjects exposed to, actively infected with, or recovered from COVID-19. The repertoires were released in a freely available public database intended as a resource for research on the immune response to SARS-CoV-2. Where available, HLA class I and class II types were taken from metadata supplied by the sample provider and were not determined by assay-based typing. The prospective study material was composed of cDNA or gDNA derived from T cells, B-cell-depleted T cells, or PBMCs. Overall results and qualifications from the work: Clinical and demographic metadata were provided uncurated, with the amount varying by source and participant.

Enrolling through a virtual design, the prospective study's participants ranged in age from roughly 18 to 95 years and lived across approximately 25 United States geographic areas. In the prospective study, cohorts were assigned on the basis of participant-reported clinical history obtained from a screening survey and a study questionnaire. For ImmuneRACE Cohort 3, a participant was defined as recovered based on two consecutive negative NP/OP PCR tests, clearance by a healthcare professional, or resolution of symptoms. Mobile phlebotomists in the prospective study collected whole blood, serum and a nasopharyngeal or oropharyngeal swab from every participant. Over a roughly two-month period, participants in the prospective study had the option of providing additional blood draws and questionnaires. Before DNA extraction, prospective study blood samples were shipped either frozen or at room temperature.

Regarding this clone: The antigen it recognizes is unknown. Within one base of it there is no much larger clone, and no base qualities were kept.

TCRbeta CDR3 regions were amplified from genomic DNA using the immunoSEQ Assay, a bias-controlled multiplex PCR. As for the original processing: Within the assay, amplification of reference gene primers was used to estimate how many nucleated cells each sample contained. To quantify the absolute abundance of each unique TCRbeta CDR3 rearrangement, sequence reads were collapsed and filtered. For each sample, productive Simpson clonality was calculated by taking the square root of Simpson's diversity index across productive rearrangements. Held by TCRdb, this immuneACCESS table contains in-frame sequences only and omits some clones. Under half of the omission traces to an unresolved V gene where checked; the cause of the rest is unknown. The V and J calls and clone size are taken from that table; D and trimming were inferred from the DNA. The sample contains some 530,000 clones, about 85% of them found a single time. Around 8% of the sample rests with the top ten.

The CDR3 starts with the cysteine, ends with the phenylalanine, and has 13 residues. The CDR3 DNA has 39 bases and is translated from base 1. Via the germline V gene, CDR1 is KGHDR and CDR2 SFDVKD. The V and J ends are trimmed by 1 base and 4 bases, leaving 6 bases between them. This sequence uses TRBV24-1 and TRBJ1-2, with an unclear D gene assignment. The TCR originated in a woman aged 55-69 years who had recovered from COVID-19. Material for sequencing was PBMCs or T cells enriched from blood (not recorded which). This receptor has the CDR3 CATSDFFGYGYTF. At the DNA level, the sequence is TGTGCCACCAGTGATTTTTTCGGCTATGGCTACACCTTC.